This T cell receptor beta chain is drawn from a study of T cells in Graves' hyperthyroidism and ophthalmopathy. Each ophthalmopathy patient scored at least 3 on the Clinical Activity Score and at least 4 on NOSPECS grade, with duration under 3 months. This clonotype was detected ten times or more. The CDR3 has 14 residues. CDR1 and CDR2 (germline): SNHLY, FYNNEI. The V end was cut by 8 bases, the J end by 5 bases, with 18 bases between. There were TCR beta CDR3 regions amplified from RNA transcripts. First-round RT-PCR with HTBI primers amplified the TCR CDR3 region. TCRdb re-analysed the multiplex PCR reads in MiXCR, keeping a single row per CDR3 protein. The sample carries about half a million distinct CDR3 sequences, nearly 20% recorded once.

The gene calls are TRBV2 and TRBJ2-5; possible D gene TRBD2, 6 bases. This clonotype was obtained from a man between 35 and 55 years old with Graves' ophthalmopathy. The sample comprised blood. DNA for the CDR3: TGTGCCAGCCGCCAGGAAGGGACTTCGGAGACCCAGTACTTC. This sequence encodes CASRQEGTSETQYF.